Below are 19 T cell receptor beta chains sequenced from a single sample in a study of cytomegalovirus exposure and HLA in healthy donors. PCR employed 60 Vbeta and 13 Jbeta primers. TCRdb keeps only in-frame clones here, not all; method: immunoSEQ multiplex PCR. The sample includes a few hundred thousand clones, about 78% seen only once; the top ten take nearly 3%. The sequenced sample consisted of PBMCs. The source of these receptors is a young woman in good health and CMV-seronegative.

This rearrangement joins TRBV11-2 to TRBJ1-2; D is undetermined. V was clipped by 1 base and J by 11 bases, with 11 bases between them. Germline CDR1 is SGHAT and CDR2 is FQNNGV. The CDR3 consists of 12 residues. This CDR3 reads CASSLGRVGYTF. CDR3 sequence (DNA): TGTGCCAGCAGCTTAGGTCGGGTGGGTTACACCTTC. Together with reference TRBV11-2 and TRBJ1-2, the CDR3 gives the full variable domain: EAGVAQSPRYKIIEKRQSVAFWCNPISGHATLYWYQQILGQGPKLLIQFQNNGVVDDSQLPKDRFSAERLKGVDSTLKIQPAKLEDSAVYLCASSLGRVGYTFGSGTRLTVV.

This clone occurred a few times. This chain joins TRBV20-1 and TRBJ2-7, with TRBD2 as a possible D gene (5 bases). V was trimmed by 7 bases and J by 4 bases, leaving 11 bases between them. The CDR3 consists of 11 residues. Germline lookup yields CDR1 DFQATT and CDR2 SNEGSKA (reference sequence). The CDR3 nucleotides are TGCAGTGGGGGAGACGGTTACGAGCAGTACTTC. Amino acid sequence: CSGGDGYEQYF.

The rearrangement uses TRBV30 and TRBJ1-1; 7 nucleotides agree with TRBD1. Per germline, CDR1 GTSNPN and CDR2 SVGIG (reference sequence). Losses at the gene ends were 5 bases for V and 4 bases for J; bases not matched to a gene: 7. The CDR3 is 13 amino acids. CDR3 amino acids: CAWGFSGGTEAFF. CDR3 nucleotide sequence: TGTGCCTGGGGCTTTTCAGGGGGCACTGAAGCTTTCTTT.

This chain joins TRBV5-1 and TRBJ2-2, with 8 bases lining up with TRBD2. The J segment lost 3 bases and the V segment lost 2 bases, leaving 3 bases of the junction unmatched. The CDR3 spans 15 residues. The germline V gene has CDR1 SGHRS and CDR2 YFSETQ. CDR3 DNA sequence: TGCGCCAGCAGCTTACAGCGGGAGTACACCGGGGAGCTGTTTTTT. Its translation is CASSLQREYTGELFF.

The CDR3 DNA sequence: TGTGCCAGCAGCTCCCTAGGACCCCAGCATTTT. Its protein is CASSSLGPQHF. V is TRBV11-2 and J is TRBJ1-5, with no clear D. V was pared by 4 bases and J by 10 bases, with 8 bases between. This CDR3 is built from 11 residues. The germline V gene has CDR1 SGHAT and CDR2 FQNNGV.

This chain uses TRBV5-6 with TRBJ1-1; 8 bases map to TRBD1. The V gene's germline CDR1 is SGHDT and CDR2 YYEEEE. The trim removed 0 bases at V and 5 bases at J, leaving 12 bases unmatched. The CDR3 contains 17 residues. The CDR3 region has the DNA TGTGCCAGCAGCTTGGAACTCGCAGGGGGCGAAGGGACTGAAGCTTTCTTT. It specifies CASSLELAGGEGTEAFF.

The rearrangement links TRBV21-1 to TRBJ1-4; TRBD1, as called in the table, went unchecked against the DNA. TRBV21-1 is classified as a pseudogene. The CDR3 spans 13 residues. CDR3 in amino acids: CASSQGGRFKLFF. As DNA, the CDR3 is TGTGCCAGCAGCCAGGGGGGTAGGTTTAAACTGTTTTTT.

DNA for the CDR3: TGTGCCAGCAGCTCGGGACAGGGTGATGGCTACACCTTC. It specifies CASSSGQGDGYTF. The rearrangement joins TRBV5-4 to TRBJ1-2, with TRBD1 matching 9 bases. The CDR3 has 13 residues. V lost 3 bases, J lost 6 bases, and 3 bases stayed unmatched. CDR1 and CDR2 from the germline V gene are SGHNT and YYREEE (reference sequence).

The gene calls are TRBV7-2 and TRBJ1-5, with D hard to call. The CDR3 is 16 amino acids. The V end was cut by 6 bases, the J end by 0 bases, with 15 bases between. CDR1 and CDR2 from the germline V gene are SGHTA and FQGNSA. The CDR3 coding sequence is TGTGCCAGCAGTTACGGTAGCGGATATAGCAATCAGCCCCAGCATTTT. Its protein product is CASSYGSGYSNQPQHF.

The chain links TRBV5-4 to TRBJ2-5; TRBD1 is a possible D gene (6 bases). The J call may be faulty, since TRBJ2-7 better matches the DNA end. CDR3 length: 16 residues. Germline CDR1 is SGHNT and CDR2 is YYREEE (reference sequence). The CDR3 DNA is TGTGCCAGCAGCAAAGGGCCGAGACAGGAGCTGTCCGAGCAGTACTTC. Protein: CASSKGPRQELSEQYF.

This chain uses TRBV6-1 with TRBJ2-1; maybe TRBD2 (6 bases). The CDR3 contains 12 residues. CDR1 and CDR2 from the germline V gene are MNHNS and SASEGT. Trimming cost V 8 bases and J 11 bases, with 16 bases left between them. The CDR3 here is CASHEVSGKQFF. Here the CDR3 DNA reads TGTGCCAGCCACGAAGTTAGCGGAAAGCAGTTCTTC.

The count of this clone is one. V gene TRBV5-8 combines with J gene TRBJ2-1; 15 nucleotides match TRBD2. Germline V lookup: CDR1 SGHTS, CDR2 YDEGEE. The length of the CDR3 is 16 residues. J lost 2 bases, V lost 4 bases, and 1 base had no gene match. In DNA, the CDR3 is TGTGCCAGCAGCCGGACTAGCGGGGGGGCCTACAATGAGCAGTTCTTC. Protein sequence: CASSRTSGGAYNEQFF.

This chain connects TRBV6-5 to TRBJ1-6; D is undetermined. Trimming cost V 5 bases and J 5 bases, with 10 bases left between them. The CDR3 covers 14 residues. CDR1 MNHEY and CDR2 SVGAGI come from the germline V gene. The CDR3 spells CASSNTFNNSPLHF. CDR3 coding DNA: TGTGCCAGCAGTAATACATTTAATAATTCACCCCTCCACTTT.

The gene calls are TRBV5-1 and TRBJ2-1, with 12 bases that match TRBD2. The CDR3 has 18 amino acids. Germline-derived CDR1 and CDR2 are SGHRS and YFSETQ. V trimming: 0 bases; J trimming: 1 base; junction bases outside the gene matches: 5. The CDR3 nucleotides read TGCGCCAGCAGCTTGGCTAGCGGGGGGGCCCCTTCCTACAATGAGCAGTTCTTC. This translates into CASSLASGGAPSYNEQFF.

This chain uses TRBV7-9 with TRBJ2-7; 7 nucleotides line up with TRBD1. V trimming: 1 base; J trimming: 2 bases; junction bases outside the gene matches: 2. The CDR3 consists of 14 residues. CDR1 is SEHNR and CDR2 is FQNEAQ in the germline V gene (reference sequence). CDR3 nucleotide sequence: TGTGCCAGCAGCTTAGGGGACAGACCCTACGAGCAGTACTTC. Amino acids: CASSLGDRPYEQYF. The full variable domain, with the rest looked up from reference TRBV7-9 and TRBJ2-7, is DTGVSQNPRHKITKRGQNVTFRCDPISEHNRLYWYRQTLGQGPEFLTYFQNEAQLEKSRLLSDRFSAERPKGSFSTLEIQRTEQGDSAMYLCASSLGDRPYEQYFGPGTRLTVT.

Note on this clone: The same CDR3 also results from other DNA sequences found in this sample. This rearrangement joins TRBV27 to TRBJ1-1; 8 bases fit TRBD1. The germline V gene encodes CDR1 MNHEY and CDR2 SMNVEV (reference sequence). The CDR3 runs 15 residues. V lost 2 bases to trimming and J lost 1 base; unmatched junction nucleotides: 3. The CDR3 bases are TGTGCCAGCAGTTTAATTGGGACAGGGAACACTGAAGCTTTCTTT. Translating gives CASSLIGTGNTEAFF.

The CDR3 bases are TGTGCCAGTAGTATAGGCAGGGGCCGGTATAGCAATCAGCCCCAGCATTTT. It translates to CASSIGRGRYSNQPQHF. This sequence joins TRBV19 and TRBJ1-5, with D tentatively TRBD1 (6 bases). This CDR3 spans 17 amino acids. V was clipped by 1 base and J by 0 bases, with 13 bases between them. CDR1 and CDR2 from the germline V gene are LNHDA and SQIVND (reference sequence).

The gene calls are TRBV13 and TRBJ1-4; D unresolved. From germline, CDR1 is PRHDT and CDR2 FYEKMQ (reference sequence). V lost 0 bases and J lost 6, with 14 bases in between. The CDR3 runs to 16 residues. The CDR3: CASSLGVASRDEKLFF. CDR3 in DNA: TGTGCCAGCAGCTTAGGTGTAGCGTCACGGGATGAAAAACTGTTTTTT.

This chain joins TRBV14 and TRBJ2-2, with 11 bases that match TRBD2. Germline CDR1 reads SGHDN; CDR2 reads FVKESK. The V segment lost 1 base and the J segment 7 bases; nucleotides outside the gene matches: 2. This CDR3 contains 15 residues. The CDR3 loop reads CASSQVLAGVGELFF. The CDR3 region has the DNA TGTGCCAGCAGCCAAGTACTAGCGGGAGTCGGGGAGCTGTTTTTT.